Listed here are 2 T cell receptor beta chains from one sample, sequenced in a study of beta chain features in type 1 diabetes. All of the isolated RNA was reverse transcribed, so expressed TCRB transcripts were sequenced. Data came from immunoSEQ multiplex PCR; TCRdb stores just in-frame clones and leaves some out. This sample has some 99,000 clones, with under 40% found just once. The sequenced sample consisted of stem cell memory CD4+ T cells from blood. Every receptor here comes from a woman between 18 and 30 years old in good health.

The chain combines TRBV4-2 with TRBJ2-1, with D perhaps matching TRBD2 (6 bases). The germline CDR1 and CDR2 sequences are LGHNA and YNFKEQ. CDR3 length: 17 residues. Trimming took off 6 bases at V and 5 bases at J, with 23 bases between the two ends. The CDR3 sequence is CASRVTATRQRDNEQFF. In DNA form, the CDR3 reads TGTGCCAGCAGGGTTACCGCGACTCGGCAGCGGGACAATGAGCAGTTCTTC.

V usage is TRBV6-5 and J usage is TRBJ2-1; weak D call: TRBD2 (6 bases). The CDR3 has 15 residues. Germline values: CDR1 MNHEY, CDR2 SVGAGI. Between the trimmed V and J ends, which lost 6 bases and 2 bases, there was a span of 14 bases. CDR3 DNA sequence: TGTGCCAGCAGACTTAGCGGAAGTCCCTACAATGAGCAGTTCTTC. Its protein product is CASRLSGSPYNEQFF.